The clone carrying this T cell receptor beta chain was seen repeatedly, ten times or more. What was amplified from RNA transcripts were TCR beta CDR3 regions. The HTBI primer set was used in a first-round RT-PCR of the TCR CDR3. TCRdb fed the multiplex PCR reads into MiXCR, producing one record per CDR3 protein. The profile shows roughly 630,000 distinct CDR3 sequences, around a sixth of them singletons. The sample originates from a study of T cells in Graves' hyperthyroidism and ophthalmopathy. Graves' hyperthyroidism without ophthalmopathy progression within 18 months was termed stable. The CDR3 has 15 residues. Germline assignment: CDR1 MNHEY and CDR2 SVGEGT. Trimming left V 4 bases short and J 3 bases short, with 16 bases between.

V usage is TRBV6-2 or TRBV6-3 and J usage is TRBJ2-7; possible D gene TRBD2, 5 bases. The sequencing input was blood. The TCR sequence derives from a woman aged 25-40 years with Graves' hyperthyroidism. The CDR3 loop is CASSLSGSTIYEQYF. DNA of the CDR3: TGTGCCAGCAGTTTGTCGGGATCCACAATCTACGAGCAGTACTTC.